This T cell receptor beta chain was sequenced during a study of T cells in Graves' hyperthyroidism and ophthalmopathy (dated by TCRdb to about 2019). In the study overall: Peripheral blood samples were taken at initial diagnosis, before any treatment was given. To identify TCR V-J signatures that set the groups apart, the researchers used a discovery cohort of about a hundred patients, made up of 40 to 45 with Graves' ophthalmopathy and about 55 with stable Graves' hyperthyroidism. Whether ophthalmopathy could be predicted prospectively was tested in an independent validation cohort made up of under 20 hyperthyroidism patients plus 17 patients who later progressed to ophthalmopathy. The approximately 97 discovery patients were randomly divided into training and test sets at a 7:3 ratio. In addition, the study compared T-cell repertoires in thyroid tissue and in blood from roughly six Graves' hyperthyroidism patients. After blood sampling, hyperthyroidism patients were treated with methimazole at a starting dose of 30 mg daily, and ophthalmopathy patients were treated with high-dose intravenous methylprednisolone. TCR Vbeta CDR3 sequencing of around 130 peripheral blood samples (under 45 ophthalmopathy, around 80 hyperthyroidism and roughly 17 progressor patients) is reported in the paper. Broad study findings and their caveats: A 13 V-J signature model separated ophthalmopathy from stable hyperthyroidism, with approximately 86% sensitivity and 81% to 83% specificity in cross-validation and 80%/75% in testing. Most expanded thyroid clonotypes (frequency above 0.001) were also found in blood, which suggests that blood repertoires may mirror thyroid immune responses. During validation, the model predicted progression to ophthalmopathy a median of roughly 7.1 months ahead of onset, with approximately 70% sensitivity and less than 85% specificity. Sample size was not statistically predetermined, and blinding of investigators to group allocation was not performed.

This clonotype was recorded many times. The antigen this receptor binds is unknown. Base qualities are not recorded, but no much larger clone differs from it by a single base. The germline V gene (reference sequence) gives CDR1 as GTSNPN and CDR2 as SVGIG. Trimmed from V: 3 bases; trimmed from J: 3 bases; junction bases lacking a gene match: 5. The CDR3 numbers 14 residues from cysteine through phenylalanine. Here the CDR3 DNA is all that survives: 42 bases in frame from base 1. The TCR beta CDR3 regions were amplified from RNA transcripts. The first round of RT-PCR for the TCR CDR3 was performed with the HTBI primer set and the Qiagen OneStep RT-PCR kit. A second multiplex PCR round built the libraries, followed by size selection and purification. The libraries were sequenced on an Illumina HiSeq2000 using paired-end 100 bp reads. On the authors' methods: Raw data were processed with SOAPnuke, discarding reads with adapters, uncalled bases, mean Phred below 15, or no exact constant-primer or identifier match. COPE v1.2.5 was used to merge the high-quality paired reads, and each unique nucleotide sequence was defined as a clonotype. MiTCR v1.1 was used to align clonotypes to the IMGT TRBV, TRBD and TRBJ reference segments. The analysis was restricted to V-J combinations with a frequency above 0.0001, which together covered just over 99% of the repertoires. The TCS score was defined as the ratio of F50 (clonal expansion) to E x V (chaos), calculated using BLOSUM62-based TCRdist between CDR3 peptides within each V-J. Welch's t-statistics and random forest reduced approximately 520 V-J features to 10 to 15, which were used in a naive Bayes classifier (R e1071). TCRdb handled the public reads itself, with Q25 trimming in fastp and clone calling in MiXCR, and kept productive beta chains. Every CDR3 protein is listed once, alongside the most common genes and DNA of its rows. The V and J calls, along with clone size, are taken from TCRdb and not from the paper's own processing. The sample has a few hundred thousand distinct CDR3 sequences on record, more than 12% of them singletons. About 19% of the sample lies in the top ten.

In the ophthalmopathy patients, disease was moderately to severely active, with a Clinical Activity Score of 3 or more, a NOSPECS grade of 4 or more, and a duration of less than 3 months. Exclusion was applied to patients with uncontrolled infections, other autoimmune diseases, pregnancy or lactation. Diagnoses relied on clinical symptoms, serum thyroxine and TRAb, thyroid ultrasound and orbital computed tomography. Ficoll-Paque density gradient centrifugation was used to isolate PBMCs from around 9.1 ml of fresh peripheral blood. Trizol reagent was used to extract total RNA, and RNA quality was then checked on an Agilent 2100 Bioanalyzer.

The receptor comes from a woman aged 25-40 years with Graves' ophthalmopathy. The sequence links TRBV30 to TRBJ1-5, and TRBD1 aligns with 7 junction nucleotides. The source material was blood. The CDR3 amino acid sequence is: CAWSLTGNNQPQHF. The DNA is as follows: TGTGCCTGGAGCTTGACAGGGAACAATCAGCCCCAGCATTTT.